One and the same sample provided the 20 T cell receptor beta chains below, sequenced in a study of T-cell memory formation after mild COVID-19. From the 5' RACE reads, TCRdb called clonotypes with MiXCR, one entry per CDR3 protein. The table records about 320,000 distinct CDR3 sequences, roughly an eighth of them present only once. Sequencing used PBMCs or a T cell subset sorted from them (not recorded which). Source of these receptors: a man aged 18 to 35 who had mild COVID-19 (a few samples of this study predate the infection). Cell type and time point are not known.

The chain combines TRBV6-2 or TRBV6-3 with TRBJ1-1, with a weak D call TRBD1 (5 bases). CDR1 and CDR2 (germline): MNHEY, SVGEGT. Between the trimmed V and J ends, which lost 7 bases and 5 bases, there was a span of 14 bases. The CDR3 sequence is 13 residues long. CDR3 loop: CASNTYGGTEAFF. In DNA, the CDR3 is TGTGCCAGCAATACATACGGGGGGACTGAAGCTTTCTTT.

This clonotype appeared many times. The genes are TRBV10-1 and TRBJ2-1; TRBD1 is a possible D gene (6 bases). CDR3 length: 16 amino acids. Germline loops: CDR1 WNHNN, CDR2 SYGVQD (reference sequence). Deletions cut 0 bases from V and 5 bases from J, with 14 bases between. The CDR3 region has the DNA TGCGCCAGCAGTGAGTCATACAGGGTGGGGGACAATGAGCAGTTCTTC. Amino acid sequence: CASSESYRVGDNEQFF.

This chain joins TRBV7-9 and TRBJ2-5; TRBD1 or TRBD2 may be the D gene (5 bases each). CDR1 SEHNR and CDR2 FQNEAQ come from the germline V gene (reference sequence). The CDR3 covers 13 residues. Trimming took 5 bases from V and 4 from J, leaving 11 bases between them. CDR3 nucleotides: TGTGCCAGCAGCGGGGGACGTCCAGAGACCCAGTACTTC. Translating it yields CASSGGRPETQYF. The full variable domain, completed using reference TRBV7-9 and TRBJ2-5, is DTGVSQNPRHKITKRGQNVTFRCDPISEHNRLYWYRQTLGQGPEFLTYFQNEAQLEKSRLLSDRFSAERPKGSFSTLEIQRTEQGDSAMYLCASSGGRPETQYFGPGTRLLVL.

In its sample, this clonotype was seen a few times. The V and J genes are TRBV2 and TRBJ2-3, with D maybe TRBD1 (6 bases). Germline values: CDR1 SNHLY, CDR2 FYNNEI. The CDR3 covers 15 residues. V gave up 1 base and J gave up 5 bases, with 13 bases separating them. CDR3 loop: CASSEEAGVQDTQYF. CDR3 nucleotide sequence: TGTGCCAGCAGTGAAGAGGCAGGGGTCCAAGATACGCAGTATTTT.

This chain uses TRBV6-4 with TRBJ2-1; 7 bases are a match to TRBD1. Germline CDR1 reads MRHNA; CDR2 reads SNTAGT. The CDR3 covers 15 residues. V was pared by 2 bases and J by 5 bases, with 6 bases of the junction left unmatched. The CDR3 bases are TGTGCCAGCAGTGACACCAGACAGGGACACAATGAGCAGTTCTTC. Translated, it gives CASSDTRQGHNEQFF.

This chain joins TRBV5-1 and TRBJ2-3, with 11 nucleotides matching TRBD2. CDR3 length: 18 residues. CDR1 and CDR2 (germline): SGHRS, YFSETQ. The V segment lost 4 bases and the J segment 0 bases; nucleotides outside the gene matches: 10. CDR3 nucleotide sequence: TGCGCCAGCAGCGGCGGGGTGACTAGCGGGGCTAGCACAGATACGCAGTATTTT. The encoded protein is CASSGGVTSGASTDTQYF.

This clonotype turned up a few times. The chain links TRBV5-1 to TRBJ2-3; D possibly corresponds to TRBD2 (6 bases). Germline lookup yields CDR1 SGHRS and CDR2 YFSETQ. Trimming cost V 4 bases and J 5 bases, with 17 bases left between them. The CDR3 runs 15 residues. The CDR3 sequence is CASSRFGGTGDTQYF. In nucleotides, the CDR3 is TGCGCCAGCAGCCGATTTGGGGGGACCGGAGATACGCAGTATTTT.

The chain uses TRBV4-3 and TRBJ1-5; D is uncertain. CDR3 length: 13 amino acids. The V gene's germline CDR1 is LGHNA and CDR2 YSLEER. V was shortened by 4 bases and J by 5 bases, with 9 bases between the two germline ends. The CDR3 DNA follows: TGCGCCAGCAGCCTAGAAAGGGATCAGCCCCAGCATTTT. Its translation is CASSLERDQPQHF.

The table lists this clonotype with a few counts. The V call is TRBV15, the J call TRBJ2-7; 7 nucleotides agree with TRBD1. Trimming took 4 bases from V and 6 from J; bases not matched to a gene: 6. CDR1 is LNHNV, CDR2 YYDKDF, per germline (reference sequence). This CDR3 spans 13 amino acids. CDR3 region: CATSTTGVGEQYV. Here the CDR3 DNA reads TGTGCCACCAGCACAACAGGGGTCGGCGAGCAGTACGTC.

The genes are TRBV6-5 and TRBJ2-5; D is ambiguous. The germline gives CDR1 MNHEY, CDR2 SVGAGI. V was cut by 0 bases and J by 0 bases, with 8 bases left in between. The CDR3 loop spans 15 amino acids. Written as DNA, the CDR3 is TGTGCCAGCAGTTACTCGGTGTGGTACCAAGAGACCCAGTACTTC. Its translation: CASSYSVWYQETQYF.

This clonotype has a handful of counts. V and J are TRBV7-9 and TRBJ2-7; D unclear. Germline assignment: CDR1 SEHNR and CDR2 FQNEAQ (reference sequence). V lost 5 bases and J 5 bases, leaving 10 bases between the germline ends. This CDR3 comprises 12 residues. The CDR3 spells CASSVVFHEQYF. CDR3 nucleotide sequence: TGTGCCAGCAGCGTCGTTTTCCACGAGCAGTACTTC.

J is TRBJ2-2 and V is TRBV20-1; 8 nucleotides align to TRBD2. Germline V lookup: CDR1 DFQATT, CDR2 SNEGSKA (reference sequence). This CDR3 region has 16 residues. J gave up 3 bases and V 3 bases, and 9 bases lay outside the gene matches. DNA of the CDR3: TGCAGTGCTAGTTCAAGGAGCGGGGGTTACACCGGGGAGCTGTTTTTT. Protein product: CSASSRSGGYTGELFF.

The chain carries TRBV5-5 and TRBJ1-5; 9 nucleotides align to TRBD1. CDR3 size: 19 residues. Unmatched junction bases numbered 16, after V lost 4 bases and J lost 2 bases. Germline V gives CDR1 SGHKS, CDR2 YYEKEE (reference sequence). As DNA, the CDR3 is TGTGCCAGCAGCACCACCCCTCTACAGGGGGCAATTCGCAATCAGCCCCAGCATTTT. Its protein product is CASSTTPLQGAIRNQPQHF.

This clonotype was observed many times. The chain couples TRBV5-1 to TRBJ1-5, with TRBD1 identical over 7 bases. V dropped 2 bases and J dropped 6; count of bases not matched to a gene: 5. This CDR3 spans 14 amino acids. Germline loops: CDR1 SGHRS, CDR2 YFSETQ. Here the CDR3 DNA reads TGCGCCAGCAGCTTCGGCCAGGGGGGTCAGCCCCAGCATTTT. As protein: CASSFGQGGQPQHF.

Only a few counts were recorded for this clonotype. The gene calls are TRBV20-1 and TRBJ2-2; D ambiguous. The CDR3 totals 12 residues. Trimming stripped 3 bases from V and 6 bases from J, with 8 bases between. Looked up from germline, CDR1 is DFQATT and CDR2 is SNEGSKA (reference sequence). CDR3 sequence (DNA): TGCAGTGCTAGTATTTACGCCGGGGAGCTGTTTTTT. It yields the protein CSASIYAGELFF.

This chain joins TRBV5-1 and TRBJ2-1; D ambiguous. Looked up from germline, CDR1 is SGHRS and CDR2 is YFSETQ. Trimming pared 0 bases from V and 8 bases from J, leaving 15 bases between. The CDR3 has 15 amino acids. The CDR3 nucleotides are TGCGCCAGCAGCTTGGCCGTGCTAGATAAATATGAGCAGTTCTTC. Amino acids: CASSLAVLDKYEQFF.

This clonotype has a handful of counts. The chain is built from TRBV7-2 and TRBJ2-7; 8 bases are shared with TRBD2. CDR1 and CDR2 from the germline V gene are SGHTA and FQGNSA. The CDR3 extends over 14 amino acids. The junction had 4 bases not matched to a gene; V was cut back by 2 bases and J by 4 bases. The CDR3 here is CASSLIGGGYEQYF. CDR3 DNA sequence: TGTGCCAGCAGCTTAATCGGCGGGGGGTACGAGCAGTACTTC.

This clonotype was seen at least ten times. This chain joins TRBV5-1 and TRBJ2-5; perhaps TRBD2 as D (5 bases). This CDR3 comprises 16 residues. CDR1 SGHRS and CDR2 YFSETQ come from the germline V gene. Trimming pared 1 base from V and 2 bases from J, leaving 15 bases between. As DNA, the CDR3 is TGCGCCAGCAGCTTGCGTCAGCGGAGCCAACAAGAGACCCAGTACTTC. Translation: CASSLRQRSQQETQYF.

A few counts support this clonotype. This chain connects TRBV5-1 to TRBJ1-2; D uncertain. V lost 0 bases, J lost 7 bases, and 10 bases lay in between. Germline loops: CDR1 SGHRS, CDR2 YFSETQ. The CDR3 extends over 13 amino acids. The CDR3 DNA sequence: TGCGCCAGCAGCTTGGGGGAGCAGTCTGGCTACACCTTC. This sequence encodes CASSLGEQSGYTF.

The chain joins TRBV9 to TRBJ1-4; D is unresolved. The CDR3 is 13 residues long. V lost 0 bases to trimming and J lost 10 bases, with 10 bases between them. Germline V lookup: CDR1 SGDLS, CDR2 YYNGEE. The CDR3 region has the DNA TGTGCCAGCAGCGTAGTTGGCTCAGGAAAACTGTTTTTT. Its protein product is CASSVVGSGKLFF.